Following are 32 T cell receptor beta chains from one sample sequenced in a study of CD8 T cells in Susac syndrome. RNA totalling roughly 0.45 to 1 ug underwent reverse transcription with random hexamers. TCRdb reanalysed the immunoSEQ multiplex PCR reads using MiXCR and keeps one entry per CDR3 protein. The sample shows hundreds of thousands of distinct CDR3 sequences, 75% to 90% of them seen only once. The material sequenced was CD8+ T cells from PBMCs. The receptors were sampled from a human donor with multiple sclerosis.

The genes are TRBV19 and TRBJ2-7, with TRBD2 matching 7 bases. The CDR3 loop spans 14 amino acids. Germline-derived CDR1 and CDR2 are LNHDA and SQIVND (reference sequence). J lost 2 bases, V lost 3 bases, and 4 bases had no gene match. CDR3 nucleotide sequence: TGTGCCAGTAGTATCGCTAGCGGCACCTACGAGCAGTACTTC. As protein: CASSIASGTYEQYF. Full variable domain (outside the CDR3, taken from reference TRBV19 and TRBJ2-7): DGGITQSPKYLFRKEGQNVTLSCEQNLNHDAMYWYRQDPGQGLRLIYYSQIVNDFQKGDIAEGYSVSREKKESFPLTVTSAQKNPTAFYLCASSIASGTYEQYFGPGTRLTVT.

This clonotype was observed a handful of times. The chain links TRBV6-5 to TRBJ2-5; D gene ambiguous. This CDR3 spans 9 amino acids. The V end lost 6 bases, the J end lost 7 bases, and 3 bases lay between the germline ends. Germline V gene data show CDR1 as MNHEY and CDR2 as SVGAGI. The CDR3 loop is CASRGTQYF. The CDR3 DNA reads as TGTGCCAGCAGGGGGACCCAGTACTTC.

The genes are TRBV12-3 or TRBV12-4 and TRBJ2-3, with D tentatively TRBD1 (6 bases). Trimming shortened V by 0 bases and J by 3 bases, and 10 bases separated the two germline ends. The CDR3 contains 15 residues. The CDR3 is CASSLAMGATDTQYF. CDR3 nucleotides: TGTGCCAGCAGTTTAGCGATGGGGGCGACAGATACGCAGTATTTT.

The J gene is TRBJ2-3, the V gene TRBV27; D is undetermined. The CDR3 is made up of 14 amino acids. Looked up from germline, CDR1 is MNHEY and CDR2 is SMNVEV (reference sequence). The V end lost 3 bases, the J end lost 1 base, and 8 bases lay between the germline ends. CDR3 amino acids: CASSFGGGTDTQYF. CDR3 nucleotide sequence: TGTGCCAGCAGTTTTGGCGGTGGCACAGATACGCAGTATTTT.

This chain uses TRBV27 with TRBJ2-1, with TRBD1 as a possible D gene (6 bases). Trimming pared 4 bases from V and 2 bases from J, leaving 9 bases between. The germline V gene has CDR1 MNHEY and CDR2 SMNVEV (reference sequence). The CDR3 consists of 14 residues. CDR3: CASSSGTPYNEQFF. Here the CDR3 DNA reads TGTGCCAGCAGTTCCGGGACACCCTACAATGAGCAGTTCTTC.

Only one count was recorded for this clonotype. This chain links TRBV27 with TRBJ2-3; D remains ambiguous. The CDR3 sequence is 17 residues long. Germline loops: CDR1 MNHEY, CDR2 SMNVEV (reference sequence). V lost 3 bases and J lost 0, with 16 bases in between. The CDR3 coding sequence is TGTGCCAGCAGTTTGGGTTTAAGCCAGCTTAGCACAGATACGCAGTATTTT. This gives the protein CASSLGLSQLSTDTQYF.

As DNA, the CDR3 is TGTGCCAGCAGCTCGACCCTTGGGAGGGTCGGAGATACGCAGTATTTT. Its protein product is CASSSTLGRVGDTQYF. The chain has TRBV7-2 and TRBJ2-3; TRBD2 matches at 7 bases. Per the germline V gene, CDR1 is SGHTA and CDR2 is FQGNSA. CDR3 length: 16 residues. V shed 4 bases and J 5 bases; nucleotides not matched to a gene: 12.

The rearrangement joins TRBV27 to TRBJ2-7; 12 bases are shared with TRBD1. CDR1 is MNHEY and CDR2 is SMNVEV in the germline V gene (reference sequence). J gave up 4 bases and V 11 bases, and 9 bases lay outside the gene matches. The CDR3 spans 14 residues. The CDR3 is CAAAWGQGAYEQYF. In DNA, the CDR3 is TGTGCCGCAGCGTGGGGACAGGGGGCGTACGAGCAGTACTTC.

With respect to this clonotype: Compared with germline, one end of the junction differs, possibly owing to a read error. The J gene is TRBJ2-5, the V gene TRBV5-1; 8 bases are shared with TRBD1. The CDR3 is made up of 14 amino acids. The germline V gene has CDR1 SGHRS and CDR2 YFSETQ. CDR3 loop: CASRPRTGQGTQYF. The CDR3 bases are TGCGCCAGCAGACCCCGGACAGGGCAAGGGACCCAGTACTTC.

Here the CDR3 reads CSAINSTGTNPIAKNIQYF. In DNA, the CDR3 is TGCAGTGCCATAAATTCCACCGGGACAAACCCTATAGCCAAAAACATTCAGTACTTC. The chain is built from TRBV20-1 and TRBJ2-4, with a weak D call TRBD1 (6 bases). Germline CDR1 and CDR2: DFQATT and SNEGSKA (reference sequence). The CDR3 spans 19 residues. V was pared by 6 bases and J by 0 bases, with 27 bases between.

This chain joins TRBV20-1 and TRBJ1-2, with TRBD1 as a possible D gene (5 bases). Germline CDR1 DFQATT, CDR2 SNEGSKA (reference sequence). This CDR3 contains 14 residues. CDR3 sequence: CSGRPRGENYGYTF. The CDR3 bases are TGCAGCGGACGGCCCCGGGGCGAAAACTATGGCTACACCTTC.

The chain recombines TRBV28 with TRBJ1-3; no clear D gene. The CDR3 extends over 14 amino acids. Germline V gives CDR1 MDHEN, CDR2 SYDVKM. Trimming removed 7 bases from V and 4 bases from J, with 14 bases in between. In DNA form, the CDR3 reads TGTGCCAGCAAGCCCTGGACGGTAGGAAACACCATATATTTT. Its translation: CASKPWTVGNTIYF.

This chain connects TRBV20-1 to TRBJ1-3; D not resolved. The CDR3 is made up of 15 amino acids. The V and J ends lost 1 base and 2 bases respectively, with 12 bases between them. The germline CDR1 and CDR2 sequences are DFQATT and SNEGSKA (reference sequence). The CDR3 loop reads CSARGAGFTGNTIYF. The CDR3 DNA reads TGCAGTGCTAGAGGGGCGGGGTTTACTGGAAACACCATATATTTT.

This clonotype was counted only a few times. This chain connects TRBV28 to TRBJ2-3; the D gene is possibly TRBD1 (6 bases). Germline lookup yields CDR1 MDHEN and CDR2 SYDVKM. Trimming pared 4 bases from V and 6 bases from J, leaving 14 bases between. The CDR3 totals 14 residues. This CDR3 is CASSSSGAWDTQYF. The CDR3 DNA follows: TGTGCCAGCAGTTCATCAGGGGCATGGGATACGCAGTATTTT.

The chain carries TRBV28 and TRBJ2-5; 10 nucleotides line up with TRBD2. CDR1 is MDHEN, CDR2 SYDVKM, per germline. V was clipped by 5 bases and J by 0 bases; unmatched bases: 12. The CDR3 length is 18 residues. The CDR3 is CASSPPGLAELYQETQYF. The CDR3 DNA is TGTGCCAGCAGTCCACCAGGACTAGCGGAACTGTACCAAGAGACCCAGTACTTC.

This sequence joins TRBV20-1 and TRBJ2-4; perhaps D is TRBD1 or TRBD2 (6 bases each). Trimming pared 5 bases from V and 8 bases from J, leaving 19 bases between. The CDR3 spans 14 residues. Germline CDR1 is DFQATT and CDR2 is SNEGSKA (reference sequence). The CDR3 DNA sequence: TGCAGTGCTGGGGGGCCTGGGGGGCCCGACATTCAGTACTTC. Its translation: CSAGGPGGPDIQYF.

The chain is built from TRBV28 and TRBJ2-7; D perhaps matches TRBD2 (6 bases). This CDR3 region has 15 residues. Germline CDR1 reads MDHEN; CDR2 reads SYDVKM. Trimming cost V 5 bases and J 5 bases, with 19 bases left between them. The CDR3 DNA reads as TGTGCCAGCAGTCACGGCAAGGAGGGCCCCAACGAGCAGTACTTC. Translation gives CASSHGKEGPNEQYF.

The rearrangement joins TRBV29-1 to TRBJ2-3; TRBD1 is a possible D gene (5 bases). This CDR3 region has 14 residues. The V end lost 6 bases, the J end lost 0 bases, and 13 bases lay between the germline ends. The germline V gene has CDR1 SQVTM and CDR2 ANQGSEA. The CDR3 sequence is CSVSPRASTDTQYF. DNA for the CDR3: TGCAGCGTGTCACCCAGGGCGAGCACAGATACGCAGTATTTT.

J is TRBJ2-3 and V is TRBV5-1; D gene unclear. V was clipped by 6 bases and J by 2 bases, with 16 bases between them. The CDR3 spans 15 residues. Germline lookup yields CDR1 SGHRS and CDR2 YFSETQ. The CDR3 region is CASTHWHRNTDTQYF. DNA of the CDR3: TGCGCCAGCACCCACTGGCACAGAAACACAGATACGCAGTATTTT.

The chain links TRBV12-3 or TRBV12-4 to TRBJ2-3; D unresolved. The CDR3 totals 14 residues. The V end was cut by 5 bases, the J end by 9 bases, with 18 bases between. CDR3 DNA: TGTGCCAGCAGTCACGACACTCTCCGTGACACGCAGTATTTT. Translating it yields CASSHDTLRDTQYF.

The rearrangement joins TRBV13 to TRBJ2-3; D is uncertain. Germline loops: CDR1 PRHDT, CDR2 FYEKMQ (reference sequence). CDR3 length: 16 amino acids. The V end was cut by 5 bases, the J end by 4 bases, with 19 bases between. The CDR3 here is CASSDSVRLAADTQYF. CDR3 sequence (DNA): TGTGCCAGCAGCGATAGTGTGCGACTGGCCGCAGATACGCAGTATTTT.

The V gene is TRBV4-3, the J gene TRBJ1-3, with D possibly being TRBD1 (6 bases). The V end lost 0 bases, the J end lost 7 bases, and 13 bases lay between the germline ends. Germline V gene sequence: CDR1 LGHNA, CDR2 YSLEER. CDR3 length: 15 residues. The CDR3 bases are TGCGCCAGCAGCCAAGATCACAGGGTAGCGAACACCATATATTTT. It translates to CASSQDHRVANTIYF.

The chain combines TRBV6-4 with TRBJ2-1; 9 bases are a match to TRBD2. The CDR3 has 14 residues. The V gene end was trimmed by 8 bases and the J gene end by 5 bases; junction bases not matched to a gene: 7. CDR1 and CDR2 from the germline V gene are MRHNA and SNTAGT. The CDR3 loop reads CASSSSGDHNEQFF. Written as DNA, the CDR3 is TGTGCCAGCTCTTCTAGCGGGGACCACAATGAGCAGTTCTTC.

The chain uses TRBV11-2 and TRBJ2-2; D perhaps matches TRBD2 (6 bases). The CDR3 is 17 residues long. V was trimmed by 6 bases and J by 0 bases, leaving 17 bases between them. Germline CDR1 is SGHAT and CDR2 is FQNNGV. In DNA form, the CDR3 reads TGTGCCAGCAGGGAAGCTCGGGACTCCGCGAACACCGGGGAGCTGTTTTTT. Translated: CASREARDSANTGELFF.

The CDR3 region is CASSRDSPSSYNEQFF. The CDR3 DNA follows: TGTGCCAGCAGCCGGGACAGCCCAAGCTCCTACAATGAGCAGTTCTTC. This chain connects TRBV5-4 to TRBJ2-1; 7 bases are shared with TRBD1. Germline loops: CDR1 SGHNT, CDR2 YYREEE (reference sequence). V dropped 4 bases and J dropped 0; count of bases not matched to a gene: 7. The CDR3 is 16 amino acids.

The chain joins TRBV4-3 to TRBJ2-5; D not resolved. This CDR3 contains 14 residues. Germline CDR1 is LGHNA and CDR2 is YSLEER. The V end was cut by 0 bases, the J end by 5 bases, with 10 bases between. The CDR3 DNA is TGCGCCAGCAGCCAAGACCAGATTCGGGAGACCCAGTACTTC. Amino acid sequence: CASSQDQIRETQYF.

V and J are TRBV7-9 and TRBJ2-3, with D unclear. V was cut by 3 bases and J by 2 bases, with 12 bases left in between. The CDR3 loop spans 15 amino acids. Per germline, CDR1 SEHNR and CDR2 FQNEAQ (reference sequence). Here the CDR3 DNA reads TGTGCCAGCAGCTTGATTGGAGAGACCACAGATACGCAGTATTTT. It translates to CASSLIGETTDTQYF.

This chain joins TRBV29-1 and TRBJ2-7; D may be TRBD2 (6 bases). This CDR3 is built from 14 residues. The germline V gene has CDR1 SQVTM and CDR2 ANQGSEA. V was clipped by 1 base and J by 5 bases, with 15 bases between them. CDR3 in DNA: TGCAGCGTTGAAGGGATACTAGCTGGCGACGAGCAGTACTTC. The encoded protein is CSVEGILAGDEQYF.

V gene TRBV27 combines with J gene TRBJ2-3; TRBD1 matches 9 bases. CDR1 and CDR2 from the germline V gene are MNHEY and SMNVEV (reference sequence). The CDR3 has 17 amino acids. J was trimmed by 1 base and V by 6 bases; bases with no gene match: 11. The CDR3 sequence: CASSLALGDRGTDTQYF. The CDR3 region has the DNA TGTGCCAGCAGCCTCGCACTCGGGGACAGGGGCACAGATACGCAGTATTTT.

The J gene is TRBJ2-1, the V gene TRBV20-1; D unclear. The CDR3 extends over 15 amino acids. CDR1 DFQATT and CDR2 SNEGSKA come from the germline V gene (reference sequence). Trimming took 7 bases from V and 0 from J, leaving 16 bases between them. The CDR3 nucleotides read TGCAGTGGCCCCCGCTTATTAAGCTCCTACAATGAGCAGTTCTTC. Residues: CSGPRLLSSYNEQFF.

This chain uses TRBV4-2 with TRBJ2-3; D might be TRBD2 (6 bases). The CDR3 extends over 16 amino acids. Trimming removed 0 bases from V and 4 bases from J, with 14 bases in between. Germline V gene lookup returns CDR1 LGHNA and CDR2 YNFKEQ. The CDR3 spells CASSQEQLATADTQYF. The CDR3 DNA follows: TGTGCCAGCAGCCAAGAACAACTAGCAACCGCAGATACGCAGTATTTT.

The genes are TRBV30 and TRBJ1-5, with no clear D. Trimming stripped 0 bases from V and 3 bases from J, with 12 bases between. From germline, CDR1 is GTSNPN and CDR2 SVGIG (reference sequence). This CDR3 spans 15 amino acids. CDR3 in amino acids: CAWSVTLGSNQPQHF. In DNA form, the CDR3 reads TGTGCCTGGAGTGTAACTCTGGGCTCCAATCAGCCCCAGCATTTT.